These 20 T cell receptor beta chains came from one sample sequenced in a study of T cells after yellow fever vaccination. TCRdb fed the 5' RACE reads into MiXCR, producing one record per CDR3 protein. The sample has around 300,000 distinct CDR3 sequences, approximately 13% seen once. Source: CD4+ T cells sorted from PBMCs, taken 45 days after the yellow fever booster vaccination. The receptors were gathered from a man aged 25-40 years who received the YFV17D yellow fever vaccine.

This clonotype has just a few counts. This sequence joins TRBV6-1 and TRBJ2-1; 7 nucleotides line up with TRBD2. Trimming took 6 bases from V and 7 from J; bases not matched to a gene: 12. The CDR3 has 15 amino acids. Germline CDR1 MNHNS, CDR2 SASEGT. The CDR3: CASSLSGIRRNEQFF. The CDR3 DNA reads as TGTGCCAGCAGCTTAAGCGGGATACGGAGGAATGAGCAGTTCTTC.

There are a few counts of this clonotype. V usage is TRBV5-1 and J usage is TRBJ2-1; D unresolved. The length of the CDR3 is 15 residues. Germline V CDR1 and CDR2: SGHRS, YFSETQ. The V and J ends lost 2 bases and 2 bases respectively, with 11 bases between them. CDR3 loop: CASSFRSSAYNEQFF. CDR3 nucleotide sequence: TGCGCCAGCAGCTTCAGGTCCAGCGCCTACAATGAGCAGTTCTTC. The entire variable domain, with the rest obtained from reference TRBV5-1 and TRBJ2-1, is as follows: KAGVTQTPRYLIKTRGQQVTLSCSPISGHRSVSWYQQTPGQGLQFLFEYFSETQRNKGNFPGRFSGRQFSNSRSEMNVSTLELGDSALYLCASSFRSSAYNEQFFGPGTRLTVL.

This chain joins TRBV24-1 and TRBJ2-5, with D possibly being TRBD1 (7 bases). V was cut by 3 bases and J by 5 bases, with 15 bases left in between. Germline V gene sequence: CDR1 KGHDR, CDR2 SFDVKD. The CDR3 loop spans 15 amino acids. The CDR3 DNA sequence: TGTGCCACCAGTGATCCGGAGGGGGCGCTTGAGACCCAGTACTTC. Translation gives CATSDPEGALETQYF.

V is TRBV6-4 and J is TRBJ2-1; D tentatively fits TRBD1 or TRBD2 (5 bases each). V gave up 4 bases and J gave up 3 bases, with 13 bases separating them. CDR3 length: 15 residues. In germline, CDR1 is MRHNA, CDR2 SNTAGT. The CDR3 DNA sequence: TGTGCCAGCAGTGTTGAGGGGTTTGGCTACAATGAGCAGTTCTTC. Protein product: CASSVEGFGYNEQFF.

This clonotype was picked up a small number of times. The rearrangement joins TRBV28 to TRBJ2-3; D is tentatively TRBD1 or TRBD2 (6 bases each). CDR1 and CDR2 from the germline V gene are MDHEN and SYDVKM. CDR3 length equals 14 residues. The V end lost 5 bases, the J end lost 6 bases, and 15 bases lay between the germline ends. Here the CDR3 DNA reads TGTGCCAGCAGTCCATCAGGGGAGGCGGATACGCAGTATTTT. Encoded protein: CASSPSGEADTQYF.

The table lists this clonotype with many counts. This chain links TRBV7-9 with TRBJ2-5; the D is unclear. Trimming left V 11 bases short and J 5 bases short, with 12 bases between. The germline V gene encodes CDR1 SEHNR and CDR2 FQNEAQ (reference sequence). CDR3 length: 11 residues. DNA of the CDR3: TGTGCCCCGGCGGTAGTCGAGACCCAGTACTTC. Translated: CAPAVVETQYF.

The chain links TRBV4-3 to TRBJ2-1; tentative D call: TRBD2 (6 bases). Germline V gene lookup returns CDR1 LGHNA and CDR2 YSLEER. V shed 6 bases and J shed 1 base, with 10 bases lying between them. The CDR3 totals 14 residues. Written as DNA, the CDR3 is TGCGCCAGCAGTCGTAGCGGATCCTACAATGAGCAGTTCTTC. Encoded protein: CASSRSGSYNEQFF.

The chain couples TRBV5-1 to TRBJ2-3, with no clear D. Germline-derived CDR1 and CDR2 are SGHRS and YFSETQ. The CDR3 runs 16 residues. Trimming stripped 1 base from V and 2 bases from J, with 14 bases between. The CDR3 bases are TGCGCCAGCAGCTTGAGTATAAGCGTGGACACAGATACGCAGTATTTT. This gives the protein CASSLSISVDTDTQYF.

The chain has TRBV28 and TRBJ2-7, with a tentative D call TRBD2 (5 bases). The CDR3 covers 14 residues. Germline CDR1 MDHEN, CDR2 SYDVKM. Trimming took 2 bases from V and 2 from J, leaving 10 bases between them. CDR3 loop: CASSLASRTYEQYF. The CDR3 DNA reads TGTGCCAGCAGTTTAGCTAGCAGAACCTACGAGCAGTACTTC.

The gene calls are TRBV7-6 and TRBJ2-7; D gene unclear. The CDR3 runs to 15 residues. CDR1 is SGHVS and CDR2 is FNYEAQ in the germline V gene. The germline V and J ends were trimmed by 5 bases and 1 base, with 15 bases remaining between them. The CDR3 is CASSPQTGSSYEQYF. The DNA for the CDR3 is TGTGCCAGCAGCCCCCAGACGGGCTCGTCCTACGAGCAGTACTTC. Full variable domain (remainder filled in from reference TRBV7-6 and TRBJ2-7): GAGVSQSPRYKVTKRGQDVALRCDPISGHVSLYWYRQALGQGPEFLTYFNYEAQQDKSGLPNDRFSAERPEGSISTLTIQRTEQRDSAMYRCASSPQTGSSYEQYFGPGTRLTVT.

Many counts were recorded for this clonotype. The chain has TRBV20-1 and TRBJ2-7, with 10 bases aligning to TRBD2. The CDR3 has 14 residues. After removal of 0 bases from V and 12 bases from J, the junction contained 11 bases not matched to a gene. CDR1 and CDR2 from the germline V gene are DFQATT and SNEGSKA (reference sequence). The CDR3 protein is CSARDRRASGSLYF. The CDR3 region has the DNA TGCAGTGCTAGAGATAGGAGAGCTAGCGGGAGTTTGTACTTC.

The CDR3 sequence is CSARAGLDIEQFF. In DNA form, the CDR3 reads TGCAGTGCTAGAGCCGGACTAGATATTGAGCAGTTCTTC. The rearrangement uses TRBV20-1 and TRBJ2-1; 7 bases match TRBD2. V was clipped by 1 base and J by 9 bases; unmatched bases: 6. Germline assignment: CDR1 DFQATT and CDR2 SNEGSKA (reference sequence). The length of the CDR3 is 13 residues.

The chain uses TRBV6-2 or TRBV6-3 and TRBJ2-3, with D hard to call. Trimming removed 0 bases at V and 2 bases at J, with 9 bases between. Germline CDR1 MNHEY, CDR2 SVGEGT. The CDR3 consists of 15 residues. CDR3 sequence (DNA): TGTGCCAGCAGTTACTCGGGGATACCCACAGATACGCAGTATTTT. Its protein is CASSYSGIPTDTQYF.

J is TRBJ2-3 and V is TRBV14, with TRBD2 matching 7 bases. Losses at the gene ends were 6 bases for V and 4 bases for J; bases not matched to a gene: 4. From germline, CDR1 is SGHDN and CDR2 FVKESK. There are 13 residues in the CDR3. The CDR3 reads CASSIREADTQYF. In nucleotides, the CDR3 is TGTGCCAGCAGTATTCGGGAGGCAGATACGCAGTATTTT.

Written as DNA, the CDR3 is TGCAGTGCTAGATCAAGGAGGGGGAACACTGAAGCTTTCTTT. This gives the protein CSARSRRGNTEAFF. The rearrangement joins TRBV20-1 to TRBJ1-1; maybe TRBD1 (5 bases). The V end was cut by 2 bases, the J end by 1 base, with 11 bases between. CDR3 length: 14 residues. The germline V gene encodes CDR1 DFQATT and CDR2 SNEGSKA (reference sequence).

V is TRBV28 and J is TRBJ2-3; D might be TRBD1 (5 bases). V gave up 4 bases and J gave up 3 bases, with 11 bases separating them. CDR1 is MDHEN, CDR2 SYDVKM, per germline. This CDR3 comprises 14 residues. The DNA for the CDR3 is TGTGCCAGCAGTTCAATAGGGGTGACAGATACGCAGTATTTT. It codes for CASSSIGVTDTQYF. The full variable domain, its missing parts supplied by reference TRBV28 and TRBJ2-3, is DVKVTQSSRYLVKRTGEKVFLECVQDMDHENMFWYRQDPGLGLRLIYFSYDVKMKEKGDIPEGYSVSREKKERFSLILESASTNQTSMYLCASSSIGVTDTQYFGPGTRLTVL.

A few counts support this clonotype. The V gene is TRBV20-1, the J gene TRBJ1-2; 11 nucleotides align to TRBD1. Germline V CDR1 and CDR2: DFQATT, SNEGSKA (reference sequence). The length of the CDR3 is 15 residues. Germline trimming cut 6 bases from V and 0 bases from J; bases unmatched to any gene: 6. The chain's CDR3 is CSAEDRGQANYGYTF. In DNA, the CDR3 is TGCAGTGCGGAGGACAGGGGGCAAGCTAACTATGGCTACACCTTC.

The gene calls are TRBV6-1 and TRBJ2-7; D gene unclear. This CDR3 contains 13 residues. Trimming cost V 3 bases and J 2 bases, with 8 bases left between them. Germline V gene lookup returns CDR1 MNHNS and CDR2 SASEGT. The CDR3 spells CASSEPAPYEQYF. In nucleotides, the CDR3 is TGTGCCAGCAGTGAGCCCGCCCCCTACGAGCAGTACTTC.

V gene TRBV5-1 combines with J gene TRBJ1-5, with D possibly matching TRBD1 (5 bases). Germline loops: CDR1 SGHRS, CDR2 YFSETQ. Between the trimmed V and J ends, which lost 3 bases and 4 bases, there was a span of 14 bases. The CDR3 extends over 15 amino acids. The CDR3 DNA is TGCGCCAGCAGCTCTAGTGGGGACGGTAATCAGCCCCAGCATTTT. Translated: CASSSSGDGNQPQHF.

In this sample, this clonotype turned up a few times. V gene TRBV5-1 combines with J gene TRBJ2-7, with D maybe TRBD1 (5 bases). This CDR3 has 13 residues. Trimming took off 6 bases at V and 4 bases at J, with 14 bases between the two ends. Germline assignment: CDR1 SGHRS and CDR2 YFSETQ. The CDR3 region has the DNA TGCGCCAGCAAGGTCAGTACAGGATACGAGCAGTACTTC. Translating gives CASKVSTGYEQYF.